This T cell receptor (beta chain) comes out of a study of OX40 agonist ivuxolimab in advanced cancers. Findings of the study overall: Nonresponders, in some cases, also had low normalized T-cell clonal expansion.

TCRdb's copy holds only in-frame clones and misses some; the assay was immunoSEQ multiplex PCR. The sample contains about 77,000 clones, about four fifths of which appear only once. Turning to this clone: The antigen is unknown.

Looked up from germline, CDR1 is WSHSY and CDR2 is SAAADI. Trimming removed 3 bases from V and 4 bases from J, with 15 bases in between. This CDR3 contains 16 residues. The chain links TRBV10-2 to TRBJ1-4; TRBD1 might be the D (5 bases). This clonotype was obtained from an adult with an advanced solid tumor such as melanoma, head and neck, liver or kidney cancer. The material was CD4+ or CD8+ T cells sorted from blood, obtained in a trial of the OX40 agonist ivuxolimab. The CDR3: CASSERPGLYNEKLFF. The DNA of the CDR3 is TGCGCCAGCAGTGAAAGGCCAGGGCTATATAATGAAAAACTGTTTTTT.